The 13 T cell receptor beta chains listed next were all sequenced from one sample in a study of T cells in Graves' hyperthyroidism and ophthalmopathy. Researchers took RNA transcripts and amplified the TCR beta CDR3 regions from them. HTBI primers drove first-round RT-PCR of the TCR CDR3. From the multiplex PCR reads, TCRdb called clonotypes with MiXCR, one entry per CDR3 protein. The sample includes under 400,000 distinct CDR3 sequences, 15% to 20% of them seen just once. Sequencing used blood. The receptors derive from a woman aged 40 to 50 with Graves' ophthalmopathy.

In its sample, this clonotype was seen a few times. CDR3 sequence (DNA): TGTGCCAGCAGTATCGGGACCGCCGAGAATTCACCCCTCCACTTT. This sequence encodes CASSIGTAENSPLHF. This chain links TRBV6-1 with TRBJ1-6, with D perhaps matching TRBD1 (5 bases). V lost 5 bases and J lost 7, with 15 bases in between. The CDR3 contains 15 residues. Per the germline V gene, CDR1 is MNHNS and CDR2 is SASEGT.

This clonotype was seen many times. The rearrangement uses TRBV5-1 and TRBJ1-3; D ambiguous. V was shortened by 4 bases and J by 0 bases, with 8 bases between the two germline ends. The CDR3 is 14 residues long. CDR1 is SGHRS, CDR2 YFSETQ, per germline. The CDR3 here is CASSPTFSGNTIYF. The CDR3 region has the DNA TGCGCCAGCAGCCCTACATTCTCTGGAAACACCATATATTTT.

This clonotype was observed many times. V is TRBV28 and J is TRBJ2-7; 8 positions agree with TRBD1. Germline V CDR1 and CDR2: MDHEN, SYDVKM. The V gene end was trimmed by 5 bases and the J gene end by 0 bases; junction bases not matched to a gene: 6. The CDR3 covers 15 residues. For the CDR3, the DNA is TGTGCCAGCAGTCCGAGGACAGGGCCCTCCTACGAGCAGTACTTC. It encodes CASSPRTGPSYEQYF.

This clonotype was recorded many times. The chain combines TRBV6-1 with TRBJ2-7; D gene ambiguous. Trimming removed 6 bases from V and 7 bases from J, with 16 bases in between. CDR1 is MNHNS and CDR2 is SASEGT in the germline V gene. There are 13 residues in the CDR3. The CDR3 loop is CASSTPLRDEQYF. The CDR3 nucleotides read TGTGCCAGCAGCACCCCTCTAAGGGATGAGCAGTACTTC.

The chain employs TRBV2 and TRBJ1-1; unclear D gene. This CDR3 has 14 residues. CDR1 and CDR2 (germline): SNHLY, FYNNEI. The V and J ends lost 3 bases and 2 bases respectively, with 10 bases between them. The CDR3 coding sequence is TGTGCCAGCAGTGACTGGCTCCTTAACACTGAAGCTTTCTTT. Translating it yields CASSDWLLNTEAFF.

This clonotype was counted at least ten times. This chain uses TRBV20-1 with TRBJ1-1; no definite D call. The germline V gene encodes CDR1 DFQATT and CDR2 SNEGSKA (reference sequence). V was cut by 5 bases and J by 0 bases, with 22 bases left in between. This CDR3 has 17 residues. CDR3: CSARPLEPRTLNTEAFF. DNA for the CDR3: TGCAGTGCTCGCCCTTTAGAACCGCGAACCTTGAACACTGAAGCTTTCTTT.

This clonotype was seen a handful of times. The chain has TRBV12-3 or TRBV12-4 and TRBJ2-7; 8 bases line up with TRBD2. This CDR3 has 13 residues. Trimming removed 5 bases from V and 3 bases from J; junction bases left unmatched: 3. In DNA form, the CDR3 reads TGTGCCAGCAGTAGGACTAGCAACTACGAGCAGTACTTC. Translated, it gives CASSRTSNYEQYF.

This clonotype was recorded many times. This chain links TRBV7-2 with TRBJ1-2; no definite D call. The V gene's germline CDR1 is SGHTA and CDR2 FQGNSA. CDR3 length: 14 amino acids. V lost 1 base and J lost 8, with 14 bases in between. CDR3 sequence reads: CASSLVGSPTGYTF. CDR3 in DNA: TGTGCCAGCAGCTTAGTAGGCAGCCCAACCGGCTACACCTTC. The variable domain in full, completed from reference TRBV7-2 and TRBJ1-2, reads GAGVSQSPSNKVTEKGKDVELRCDPISGHTALYWYRQSLGQGLEFLIYFQGNSAPDKSGLPSDRFSAERTGGSVSTLTIQRTQQEDSAVYLCASSLVGSPTGYTFGSGTRLTVV.

In this sample, this clonotype turned up many times. The chain is built from TRBV2 and TRBJ1-1; a possible D gene is TRBD1 (5 bases). The CDR3 loop spans 15 amino acids. V shed 8 bases and J shed 3 bases, with 19 bases lying between them. CDR1 and CDR2 from the germline V gene are SNHLY and FYNNEI. CDR3 sequence: CASLWDPGVDTEAFF. CDR3 in DNA: TGTGCCAGCCTTTGGGACCCAGGCGTGGACACTGAAGCTTTCTTT.

This clonotype was counted at least ten times. The chain links TRBV30 to TRBJ2-7; 8 nucleotides agree with TRBD1. This CDR3 is 14 amino acids long. Germline CDR1 reads GTSNPN; CDR2 reads SVGIG (reference sequence). Trimming took 3 bases from V and 2 from J; bases not matched to a gene: 6. CDR3 sequence reads: CAWSYGTGPYEQYF. The CDR3 coding sequence is TGTGCCTGGAGCTACGGGACAGGACCCTACGAGCAGTACTTC.

This clonotype showed up many times. The rearrangement uses TRBV12-3 or TRBV12-4 and TRBJ2-7; D remains unclear. The CDR3 is 11 amino acids. V was cut by 6 bases and J by 6 bases, with 9 bases left in between. The CDR3: CASRSVGEQYF. The CDR3 nucleotides are TGTGCCAGCAGGTCGGTGGGCGAGCAGTACTTC.

This clonotype was recorded only once. The V gene is TRBV28, the J gene TRBJ2-7; 10 bases are shared with TRBD2. Losses at the gene ends were 8 bases for V and 9 bases for J; bases not matched to a gene: 10. Germline V gene lookup returns CDR1 MDHEN and CDR2 SYDVKM. The CDR3 is 13 residues long. The CDR3 loop is CASRGLAASGQYF. The CDR3 nucleotides read TGTGCCAGCCGAGGACTAGCGGCCTCTGGGCAGTACTTC.

This clonotype was observed at least ten times. This rearrangement joins TRBV19 to TRBJ1-1; D is unresolved. From germline, CDR1 is LNHDA and CDR2 SQIVND (reference sequence). V was shortened by 3 bases and J by 1 base, with 6 bases between the two germline ends. This CDR3 has 13 residues. The CDR3 sequence is CASSMRGNTEAFF. CDR3 nucleotides: TGTGCCAGTAGTATGCGGGGGAACACTGAAGCTTTCTTT.